A selection of T cell receptor beta chains follows, all from one sample in a study of vaccination and CD4 T cells after COVID-19. No antigen has been identified for these receptors. TCRdb re-called the PCR reads with MiXCR, one entry per CDR3 protein. The sample shows about 7,600 distinct CDR3 sequences, about a fifth of them seen only once. Here the sequenced sample was CD4+ T cells from blood, cultured in vitro, taken after SARS-CoV-2 vaccination. These receptors all stem from a human donor who had recovered from COVID-19. CDR3s include the opening cysteine and the closing phenylalanine or tryptophan. Fields, in order: clone size, V gene, D gene, J gene, CDR3 DNA, CDR3 protein. D genes are given only for firm matches. Clone size is stated in some rows and not others, as once, few, many or a class when expanded.

medium-sized	TRBV19	.	TRBJ2-2	TGTGCCACCAGGGCGGGGGCCATCACCGGGGAGCTGTTTTTT	CATRAGAITGELFF
.	TRBV20-1	.	TRBJ1-5	TGCAGTGCAAAAAAGACAGGACAGCCCCAGCATTTT	CSAKKTGQPQHF
.	TRBV7-9	.	TRBJ2-1	TGTGCCAGCAGCTTAGCTAGGACCGTAGCCTCCTACAATGAGCAGTTCTTC	CASSLARTVASYNEQFF
many	TRBV20-1	TRBD2	TRBJ2-3	TGCAGTGCTAGAGATTACGCGGGAGGAGATACGCAGTATTTT	CSARDYAGGDTQYF
medium-sized	TRBV10-3	.	TRBJ2-6	TGTGCCATCAGTGATGGCTCTGGGGCCAACGTCCTGACTTTC	CAISDGSGANVLTF
.	TRBV11-2	.	TRBJ1-1	TGTGCCAGCAGCTTAGGTCGGGGGAAGCTAGAAGCTTTCTTT	CASSLGRGKLEAFF
medium-sized	TRBV7-9	TRBD1	TRBJ1-6	TGTGCCAGCAGCTGGGGGACAGGGGCAGGTTCACCCCTCCACTTT	CASSWGTGAGSPLHF
medium-sized	TRBV6-2/TRBV6-3	.	TRBJ1-1	TGTGCCAGCACCTCCGGGACACGGAACACTGAAGCTTTCTTT	CASTSGTRNTEAFF
many	TRBV10-3	.	TRBJ2-5	TGTGCCATCAGTCCAGGCCAGAAAGAGACCCAGTACTTC	CAISPGQKETQYF
.	TRBV5-1	.	TRBJ2-5	TGCGCCAGCAGCTTGGCTGCCAGGGATGGTGAGACCCAGTACTTC	CASSLAARDGETQYF
.	TRBV5-4	.	TRBJ1-2	TGTGCCAGCAGCTTGGGGACGCAGGACGGCTATGGCTACACCTTC	CASSLGTQDGYGYTF
medium-sized	TRBV4-2	TRBD2	TRBJ2-5	TGTGCCAGCAGCCGACCTAGCGGGAGCGGTGAGACCCAGTACTTC	CASSRPSGSGETQYF
.	TRBV4-3	TRBD2	TRBJ2-7	TGCGCCAGCAGCCAAGATACCCTCGGGACTAGCAGTACGCACAATGAGCAGTACTTC	CASSQDTLGTSSTHNEQYF
once	TRBV5-1	.	TRBJ1-6	TGCGCCAGCAGCTTGGCCTCCAGCTCCTATAATTCACCCCTCCACTTT	CASSLASSSYNSPLHF
.	TRBV10-3	.	TRBJ1-2	TGTGCCATCAGAAAAGAGATGGGGGGGCGAGGCTACACCTTC	CAIRKEMGGRGYTF
.	TRBV20-1	TRBD2	TRBJ2-1	TGCAGTGCTAGGACGGGGGCGGGGGGCAATGAGCAGTTCTTC	CSARTGAGGNEQFF
few	TRBV6-1	TRBD1	TRBJ2-6	TGTGCCAGCAGTCGGGACAGGCCGGGATCCTCTGGGGCCAACGTCCTGACTTTC	CASSRDRPGSSGANVLTF
.	TRBV5-1	.	TRBJ2-5	TGCGCCAGCAGCTTGGAAGGACAAGAGACCCAGTACTTC	CASSLEGQETQYF
few	TRBV24-1	.	TRBJ2-4	TGTGCCACCAGTGATACTAGCTACATTCAGTACTTC	CATSDTSYIQYF
medium-sized	TRBV20-1	TRBD1	TRBJ1-5	TGCAGTGCTAGAGAAGGGACAGTCAGCAATCAGCCCCAGCATTTT	CSAREGTVSNQPQHF
medium-sized	TRBV20-1	TRBD2	TRBJ2-7	TGCAGTGCTCCCCGGCCCGGGGCAACCGCGTTCGGGGGGTACGAGCAGTACTTC	CSAPRPGATAFGGYEQYF
medium-sized	TRBV4-2	.	TRBJ1-6	TGTGCCAGCAGCCAAGTGGGGGGTCGAAATTCACCCCTCCACTTT	CASSQVGGRNSPLHF
.	TRBV7-9	.	TRBJ1-4	TGTGCCAGCAGCTTAGGGACTAGACTGTTTTTT	CASSLGTRLFF
medium-sized	TRBV7-8	TRBD2	TRBJ2-3	TGTGCCAGCAGCCGACTAGCGGGGGGTCTCACAGATACGCAGTATTTT	CASSRLAGGLTDTQYF
.	TRBV5-1	TRBD1	TRBJ1-2	TGCGCCAGCAATTCGGGACAGGGAAGCTGGAGCTACACCTTC	CASNSGQGSWSYTF
.	TRBV4-3	.	TRBJ2-5	TGCGCCAGCAGCCAAGACTTGGCCTACCAAGAGACCCAGTACTTC	CASSQDLAYQETQYF
many	TRBV7-7	TRBD1	TRBJ2-7	TGTGCCAGCAGCCCGGACGCAGGGGGCGAGCAGTACTTC	CASSPDAGGEQYF
.	TRBV20-1	.	TRBJ2-7	TGCAGTGCAACCGATGGAGGTAGCAGAAGTTACGAGCAGTACTTC	CSATDGGSRSYEQYF
large	TRBV24-1	TRBD1	TRBJ2-3	TGTGCCACCAGTGATTTGAGAACAGGGGGAGATACGCAGTATTTT	CATSDLRTGGDTQYF
.	TRBV7-2	TRBD1	TRBJ1-6	TGTGCCAGCAGCTTAGCGGCAGGGGGCTCCTATAATTCACCCCTCCACTTT	CASSLAAGGSYNSPLHF
.	TRBV16	.	TRBJ1-2	TGTGCCAGCAGCCAACCGCGGGACCACGGCTACACCTTC	CASSQPRDHGYTF
.	TRBV27	.	TRBJ2-6	TGTGCCAGCAGCCGACGTAGCGCGCTGGGGGGCGCGGGTGGGGCCAACGTCCTGACTTTC	CASSRRSALGGAGGANVLTF
.	TRBV19	TRBD2	TRBJ2-3	TGTGCCAGTAGCCTACTAGCGGGAGAAGATACGCAGTATTTT	CASSLLAGEDTQYF
.	TRBV28	.	TRBJ2-7	TGTGCCAGCAGTATTACCTACGAGCAGTACTTC	CASSITYEQYF
.	TRBV29-1	TRBD1	TRBJ2-1	TGCAGCGTTGGGACGACAGGGGGTGGTGAGCAGTTCTTC	CSVGTTGGGEQFF
.	TRBV4-1	.	TRBJ2-4	TGCGCCAGCAGCCAAGGGTTGGCACTTATTCAGTACTTC	CASSQGLALIQYF
medium-sized	TRBV20-1	.	TRBJ1-2	TGCAGTGCTAGAGATACTCGGACAGTCAACTATGGCTACACCTTC	CSARDTRTVNYGYTF